This section outlines one TCR beta chain sequence together with its context. The antigen remains unidentified. These data come from a study of T cell repertoires in cytomegalovirus infection. Across the study: Recently identified HLA-C-restricted CMV epitopes were among the peptides used. From public TCR beta signatures came an indication of both CMV infection and matching HLA type. Findings of the study overall: The ex vivo response was dominated by HLA-C-restricted CMV-specific TCR beta clonotypes. Carriers of CMV plus the relevant HLA were identified by cumulative public TCR beta family frequency.

V was cut by 4 bases and J by 4 bases, with 8 bases left in between. Looked up from germline, CDR1 is SNHLY and CDR2 is FYNNEI. The length of the CDR3 is 13 residues. MiXCR, run by TCRdb on the reads, gives a single entry per CDR3 protein. The table lists around 750,000 distinct CDR3 sequences, about 31% of them singletons. The V call is TRBV2, the J call TRBJ1-3; D not certain. The origin of this receptor is a human donor in good health (CMV status not recorded). Some clones in this sample may be carry-over from other donors' samples. Source: cultured CD8+ T cells from PBMCs, taken from culture after CMV antigen stimulation. CDR3 residues: CASSGNQGNTIYF. The CDR3 DNA reads as TGTGCCAGCAGTGGAAATCAGGGAAACACCATATATTTT. The whole variable domain, filled in from reference TRBV2 and TRBJ1-3, reads EPEVTQTPSHQVTQMGQEVILRCVPISNHLYFYWYRQILGQKVEFLVSFYNNEISEKSEIFDDQFSVERPDGSNFTLKIRSTKLEDSAMYFCASSGNQGNTIYFGEGSWLTVV.